Below, 15 T cell receptor beta chains from the same sample are listed, as sequenced in a study of cytomegalovirus exposure and HLA in healthy donors. PCR used 60 Vbeta primers and 13 Jbeta primers. Method: immunoSEQ multiplex PCR; TCRdb's copy keeps in-frame clones and lacks some. The top ten hold more than 10% of the sample, which has approximately 100,000 clones, about 76% seen once. The sequenced sample was PBMCs. These receptors were taken from a woman aged 40 to 50 in good health and CMV-seropositive.

CDR3 region: CSVEGTVPYEQYF. In nucleotides, the CDR3 is TGCAGCGTTGAGGGGACAGTACCCTACGAGCAGTACTTC. The chain is built from TRBV29-1 and TRBJ2-7; 7 bases match TRBD1. From germline, CDR1 is SQVTM and CDR2 ANQGSEA. The V and J ends lost 3 bases and 2 bases, in that order; junction bases with no gene match: 4. The CDR3 extends over 13 amino acids.

The rearrangement joins TRBV5-4 to TRBJ2-3; the D gene is possibly TRBD2 (5 bases). The germline gives CDR1 SGHNT, CDR2 YYREEE (reference sequence). The germline V and J ends were trimmed by 1 base and 4 bases, with 13 bases remaining between them. This CDR3 has 15 amino acids. This CDR3 is CASSLSAQRADTQYF. The CDR3 coding sequence is TGTGCCAGCAGCTTGTCAGCTCAGAGGGCAGATACGCAGTATTTT.

This chain uses TRBV2 with TRBJ1-6; no clear D. V gave up 3 bases and J gave up 0 bases, with 6 bases separating them. The CDR3 sequence is 15 residues long. CDR1 and CDR2 from the germline V gene are SNHLY and FYNNEI. The CDR3 loop reads CASSERSSYNSPLHF. Here the CDR3 DNA reads TGTGCCAGCAGTGAGCGGAGCTCCTATAATTCACCCCTCCACTTT.

The V and J genes are TRBV6-1 and TRBJ2-3, with a tentative D call TRBD1 (5 bases). The CDR3 runs 14 residues. Looked up from germline, CDR1 is MNHNS and CDR2 is SASEGT. The V end lost 9 bases, the J end lost 1 base, and 14 bases lay between the germline ends. CDR3: CASSWGERTDTQYF. DNA for the CDR3: TGTGCCAGTTCGTGGGGCGAGCGCACAGATACGCAGTATTTT.

The genes are TRBV7-2 and TRBJ2-3; possibly TRBD2 for D (5 bases). Between the trimmed V and J ends, which lost 5 bases and 0 bases, there was a span of 15 bases. The V gene's germline CDR1 is SGHTA and CDR2 FQGNSA. This CDR3 comprises 16 residues. CDR3 sequence reads: CASSHSMQRSTDTQYF. The CDR3 region has the DNA TGTGCCAGCAGCCATTCGATGCAGCGGAGCACAGATACGCAGTATTTT.

This rearrangement joins TRBV27 to TRBJ1-1; D might be TRBD1 (5 bases). Between the trimmed V and J ends, which lost 7 bases and 0 bases, there was a span of 15 bases. Looked up from germline, CDR1 is MNHEY and CDR2 is SMNVEV (reference sequence). CDR3 length: 15 residues. As DNA, the CDR3 is TGTGCCAGCACCCCCTGGGGGGGAATGAACACTGAAGCTTTCTTT. Amino acids: CASTPWGGMNTEAFF.

J is TRBJ2-1 and V is TRBV6-5, with D possibly matching TRBD1 (7 bases). Germline V lookup: CDR1 MNHEY, CDR2 SVGAGI. This CDR3 has 14 residues. Deletions cut 0 bases from V and 10 bases from J, with 13 bases between. CDR3 sequence (DNA): TGTGCCAGCAGTTACTCCAGGGGGGCCTGGGAGCAGTTCTTC. Its translation: CASSYSRGAWEQFF.

The rearrangement uses TRBV5-1 and TRBJ2-1; 11 bases align to TRBD1. This CDR3 is 20 amino acids long. V lost 1 base to trimming and J lost 0 bases; unmatched junction nucleotides: 12. The germline V gene encodes CDR1 SGHRS and CDR2 YFSETQ. CDR3 residues: CASSLYGRTGGAPSYNEQFF. The CDR3 DNA reads as TGCGCCAGCAGCTTGTACGGTAGGACAGGGGGCGCCCCCTCCTACAATGAGCAGTTCTTC.

The rearrangement uses TRBV2 and TRBJ2-3, with TRBD2 matching over 12 bases. J gave up 4 bases and V 8 bases, and 7 bases lay outside the gene matches. The CDR3 has 15 amino acids. In germline, CDR1 is SNHLY, CDR2 FYNNEI. This chain's CDR3 is CASATSGGLADTQYF. In DNA, the CDR3 is TGTGCCAGCGCTACTAGCGGGGGGTTGGCAGATACGCAGTATTTT.

This clone was recorded once. CDR3 sequence reads: CASSPSTGPNSPLHF. CDR3 nucleotide sequence: TGCGCCAGCAGCCCATCGACAGGGCCCAATTCACCCCTCCACTTT. This chain joins TRBV5-1 and TRBJ1-6; 7 nucleotides agree with TRBD1. The CDR3 has 15 amino acids. Trimming cost V 4 bases and J 7 bases; bases outside gene matches: 8. Germline V CDR1 and CDR2: SGHRS, YFSETQ.

This clone was counted once. The chain is built from TRBV10-3 and TRBJ1-2; D is uncertain. CDR3 length: 16 residues. Trimming took 3 bases from V and 1 from J, leaving 15 bases between them. CDR1 is ENHRY and CDR2 is SYGVKD in the germline V gene. CDR3 bases: TGTGCCATCAGTGATTATCTACGGGCGGGTAACTATGGCTACACCTTC. It encodes CAISDYLRAGNYGYTF.

Comments on this clone: A read error may produce the germline difference seen at one junction end. V and J are TRBV13 and TRBJ2-5; 8 positions agree with TRBD2. The germline V gene encodes CDR1 PRHDT and CDR2 FYEKMQ (reference sequence). This CDR3 is built from 16 residues. This CDR3 is CAGSLRRLASRETQYF. CDR3 bases: TGTGCCGGCAGCTTAAGGCGACTAGCGTCAAGAGAGACCCAGTACTTC.

The chain recombines TRBV28 with TRBJ2-5, with D perhaps matching TRBD1 (7 bases). The V end lost 5 bases, the J end lost 4 bases, and 20 bases lay between the germline ends. CDR1 is MDHEN and CDR2 is SYDVKM in the germline V gene. The CDR3 covers 16 residues. CDR3 region: CASSPADRVGGETQYF. The CDR3, as DNA: TGTGCCAGCAGTCCAGCAGACAGGGTGGGGGGAGAGACCCAGTACTTC.

The chain is built from TRBV19 and TRBJ2-3; TRBD1 matches 11 bases. Germline trimming cut 5 bases from V and 4 bases from J; bases unmatched to any gene: 5. CDR3 length equals 15 residues. Germline CDR1 reads LNHDA; CDR2 reads SQIVND (reference sequence). CDR3 sequence (DNA): TGTGCCAGTAGTCTGGGGGACAGGGGGGCAGATACGCAGTATTTT. Translated, it gives CASSLGDRGADTQYF.

The J gene is TRBJ1-2, the V gene TRBV5-1; D is ambiguous. Germline lookup yields CDR1 SGHRS and CDR2 YFSETQ. Trimming took off 0 bases at V and 4 bases at J, with 10 bases between the two ends. This CDR3 has 14 residues. This CDR3 reads CASSLDISVYGYTF. CDR3 DNA: TGCGCCAGCAGCTTGGATATATCCGTCTATGGCTACACCTTC.